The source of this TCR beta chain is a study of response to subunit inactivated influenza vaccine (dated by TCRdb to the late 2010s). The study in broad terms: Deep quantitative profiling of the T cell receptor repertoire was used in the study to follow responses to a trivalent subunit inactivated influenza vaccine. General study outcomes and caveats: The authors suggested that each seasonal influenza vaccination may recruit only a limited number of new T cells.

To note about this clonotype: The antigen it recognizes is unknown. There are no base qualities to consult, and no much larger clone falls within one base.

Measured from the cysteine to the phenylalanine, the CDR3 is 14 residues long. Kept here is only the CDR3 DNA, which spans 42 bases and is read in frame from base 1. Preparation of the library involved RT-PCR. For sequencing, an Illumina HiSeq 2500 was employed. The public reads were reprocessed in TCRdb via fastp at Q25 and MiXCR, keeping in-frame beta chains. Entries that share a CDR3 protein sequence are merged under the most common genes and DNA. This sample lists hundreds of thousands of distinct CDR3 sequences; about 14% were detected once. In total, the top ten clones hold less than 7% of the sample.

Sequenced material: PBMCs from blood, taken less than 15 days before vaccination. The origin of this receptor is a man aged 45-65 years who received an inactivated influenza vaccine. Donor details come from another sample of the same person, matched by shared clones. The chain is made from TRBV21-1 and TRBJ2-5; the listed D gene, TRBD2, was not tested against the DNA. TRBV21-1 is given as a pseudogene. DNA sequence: TGTGCCAGGGGGGTTCTAGCGGGGGTACAGACCCAGTACTTC. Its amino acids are CARGVLAGVQTQYF.